The TCR beta chain under discussion was sequenced for a study of T cells in Graves' hyperthyroidism and ophthalmopathy. Study background: Peripheral blood was acquired at first diagnosis, ahead of any therapy whatsoever.

CDR1 is MNHEY, CDR2 SVGEGT, per germline. The CDR3 is 15 amino acids. V was pared by 0 bases and J by 3 bases, with 4 bases of the junction left unmatched. Amplified TCR beta CDR3 regions derived from RNA transcripts. Carried out on the TCR CDR3, a first-round RT-PCR used the HTBI primer set. TCRdb processed the multiplex PCR reads anew with MiXCR; each CDR3 protein has one entry. The data contain about 680,000 distinct CDR3 sequences, roughly 32% of them singletons. This chain links TRBV6-2 or TRBV6-3 with TRBJ2-7; 8 bases match TRBD1. The sequenced sample consisted of blood. This receptor was identified in a woman between 40 and 55 years old with Graves' hyperthyroidism. The CDR3 loop is CASSYSTGAGYEQYF. In DNA form, the CDR3 reads TGTGCCAGCAGTTACTCGACAGGGGCAGGCTACGAGCAGTACTTC.